This T cell receptor (beta chain) was sequenced during a study of T cells in Graves' hyperthyroidism and ophthalmopathy. The CDR3 regions of TCR beta were amplified from RNA transcripts. HTBI primers were used for first-round RT-PCR of the TCR CDR3. Via MiXCR, TCRdb re-called the multiplex PCR reads, giving one row per CDR3 protein. The data contain about 700,000 distinct CDR3 sequences, around 15% of them singletons. A few counts support this clonotype. The CDR3 has 14 residues. Germline CDR1 reads SEHNR; CDR2 reads FQNEAQ (reference sequence). Trimming shortened V by 3 bases and J by 6 bases, and 12 bases separated the two germline ends.

The sample taken for sequencing was blood. The chain uses TRBV7-9 and TRBJ2-1, with D maybe TRBD2 (6 bases). This sequence originates from a woman between 18 and 29 years old with Graves' hyperthyroidism. The chain's CDR3 is CASSFAGTLNEQFF. CDR3 coding DNA: TGTGCCAGCAGCTTTGCAGGGACTCTCAATGAGCAGTTCTTC.